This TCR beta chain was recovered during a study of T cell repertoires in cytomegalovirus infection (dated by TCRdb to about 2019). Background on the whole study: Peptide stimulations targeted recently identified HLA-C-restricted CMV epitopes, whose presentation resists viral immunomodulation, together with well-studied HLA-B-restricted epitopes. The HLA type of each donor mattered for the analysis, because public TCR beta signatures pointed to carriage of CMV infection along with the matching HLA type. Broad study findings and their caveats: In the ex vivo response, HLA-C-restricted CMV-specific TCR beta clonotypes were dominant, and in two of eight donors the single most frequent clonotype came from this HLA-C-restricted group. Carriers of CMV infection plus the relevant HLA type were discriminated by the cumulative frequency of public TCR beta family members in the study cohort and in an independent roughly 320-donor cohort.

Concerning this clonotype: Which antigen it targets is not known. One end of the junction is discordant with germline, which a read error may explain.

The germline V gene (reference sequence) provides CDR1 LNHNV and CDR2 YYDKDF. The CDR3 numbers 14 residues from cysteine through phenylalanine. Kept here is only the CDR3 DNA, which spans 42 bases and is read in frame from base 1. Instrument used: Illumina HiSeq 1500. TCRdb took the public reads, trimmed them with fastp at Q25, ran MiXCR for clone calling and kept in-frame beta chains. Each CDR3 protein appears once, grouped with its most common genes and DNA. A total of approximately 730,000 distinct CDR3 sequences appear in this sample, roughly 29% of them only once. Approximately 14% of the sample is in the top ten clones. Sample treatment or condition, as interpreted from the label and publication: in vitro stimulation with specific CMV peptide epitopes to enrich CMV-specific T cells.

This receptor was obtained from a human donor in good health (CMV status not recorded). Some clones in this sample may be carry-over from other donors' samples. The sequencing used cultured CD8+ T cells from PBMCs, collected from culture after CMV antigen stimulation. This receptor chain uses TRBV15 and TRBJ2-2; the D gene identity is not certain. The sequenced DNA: TGTACCACCAGCAGAAGTGGTCCCACCGGGGAGCTGTTTTTT. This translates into CTTSRSGPTGELFF. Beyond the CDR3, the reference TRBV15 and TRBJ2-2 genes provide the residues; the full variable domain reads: DAMVIQNPRYQVTQFGKPVTLSCSQTLNHNVMYWYQQKSSQAPKLLFHYYDKDFNNEADTPDNFQSRRPNTSFCFLDIRSPGLGDTAMYLCTTSRSGPTGELFFGEGSRLTVL.